A selection of T cell receptor beta chains follows, all from one sample in a study of shared clonotypes between healthy human individuals. Assay used: immunoSEQ multiplex PCR; TCRdb lists only in-frame clones, some missing. The sample has roughly 640,000 clones, about 96% seen once. Sequencing input: naive CD4+ T cells sorted from blood. The receptors were sampled from a woman in her twenties or thirties in good health. Each CDR3 is given with its conserved first and last residue. Fields, in order: D gene, V gene, J gene, clone size, CDR3 DNA, CDR3 protein. A D gene is named only where the DNA matches it firmly. Expanded clones are given a class, and other clones once, few, many or no size at all.

>TRBD1|TRBV4-1|TRBJ1-5|.
TGCGCCAGCAGCCATGGTGGACAGGCGTTTTTCAATCAGCCCCAGCATTTT
CASSHGGQAFFNQPQHF
>TRBD1|TRBV6-5|TRBJ2-1|.
TGTGCCAGCAGTTCGGGACAGGGAGACAATGAGCAGTTCTTC
CASSSGQGDNEQFF
>TRBD1|TRBV28|TRBJ1-2|few
TGTGCCAGCAGGGGGACAGGGGGCGCTAACTATGGCTACACCTTC
CASRGTGGANYGYTF
>.|TRBV19|TRBJ1-5|.
TGTGCCAGTAGTATTAGCTTCAATCAGCCCCAGCATTTT
CASSISFNQPQHF
>.|TRBV6-5|TRBJ1-2|.
TGTGCCAGCGGCTATGGGGGCGCAGATGGCTACACCTTC
CASGYGGADGYTF
>.|TRBV10-3|TRBJ2-7|.
TGTGCCATCAGTGAGGGGGACGGAGCCTACGAGCAGTACTTC
CAISEGDGAYEQYF
>.|TRBV6-1|TRBJ1-3|.
TGTGCCAGCGGTCTCTCTGGAAACACCATATATTTT
CASGLSGNTIYF
>.|TRBV5-1|TRBJ2-1|.
TGCGCCAGCAGCTTGGCCATGCGAGGATACAATGAGCAGTTCTTC
CASSLAMRGYNEQFF
>TRBD1|TRBV19|TRBJ2-7|.
TGTGCCAGTAGTTTCAGTCGGACAGGATCCTACGAGCAGTACTTC
CASSFSRTGSYEQYF
>.|TRBV7-9|TRBJ1-4|.
TGTGCCAGCAGCTTGGACAGAAAGGCAACTAATGAAAAACTGTTTTTT
CASSLDRKATNEKLFF
>TRBD1|TRBV13|TRBJ1-6|.
TGTGCCAGCAGACAGAAGACAGGGGATTTTCTTAGCTCCTATAATTCACCCCTCCACTTT
CASRQKTGDFLSSYNSPLHF
>.|TRBV27|TRBJ2-7|.
TGTGCCAGCAGTCGTCCCGAACGAAACGAGCAGTACTTC
CASSRPERNEQYF
>TRBD1|TRBV5-1|TRBJ2-7|.
TGCGCCAGCAGCGCGGACAGGGCCTACGAGCAGTACTTC
CASSADRAYEQYF
>TRBD1|TRBV9|TRBJ1-2|once
TGTGCCAGCAGCGTTGGGGACAGGAGAGCTAACTATGGCTACACCTTC
CASSVGDRRANYGYTF
>.|TRBV7-4|TRBJ2-1|.
TGTGCCAGCAGCTTAGACAGTTTTTGCTCCTACAATGAGCAGTTCTTC
CASSLDSFCSYNEQFF
>.|TRBV5-1|TRBJ1-4|once
TGCGCCAGCAGCCAGGGGACCGGGACCGGGGAAAAACTGTTTTTT
CASSQGTGTGEKLFF
>TRBD1|TRBV11-2|TRBJ1-4|.
TGTGCCAGCAGCAAATTACAGGGGCTTCTTAGACTAAATGAAAAACTGTTTTTT
CASSKLQGLLRLNEKLFF
>TRBD1|TRBV18|TRBJ1-2|.
TGTGCCAGCTCACCCTCCGAGACAGGGGCCCGCTATGGCTACACCTTC
CASSPSETGARYGYTF
>.|TRBV5-1|TRBJ2-5|once
TGCGCCAGCAGCGACCCCCAGCCGGCGAGCCAAGAGACCCAGTACTTC
CASSDPQPASQETQYF
>.|TRBV5-6|TRBJ2-1|.
TGTGCCAGCAGCTTATCGACAGCCCGGTTGAATGAGCAGTTCTTC
CASSLSTARLNEQFF
>TRBD1|TRBV28|TRBJ1-5|.
TGTGCCAGCAGTTTACGGGACAGTAGCAATCAGCCCCAGCATTTT
CASSLRDSSNQPQHF
>.|TRBV14|TRBJ2-7|.
TGTGCCAGCAGCCAAGTCTTGGGGGTCGAGCAGTACTTC
CASSQVLGVEQYF
>.|TRBV1|TRBJ2-5|.
TGCACCAGCAGCCAAGTTATACTAGCCCAAGAGACCCAGTACTTC
CTSSQVILAQETQYF
>TRBD2|TRBV11-2|TRBJ2-7|.
TGTGCCAGCAGCTTAGAGTTGGGGCTAGCGGGAGGGCGGGGTGAGCAGTACTTC
CASSLELGLAGGRGEQYF
>.|TRBV27|TRBJ1-1|.
TGTGCCAGCAGTCCCGAGACAGTGAACACTGAAGCTTTCTTT
CASSPETVNTEAFF
>.|TRBV2|TRBJ2-7|.
TGTGCCAGCAGTCGAAGGGAGGTAGTCTACGAGCAGTACTTC
CASSRREVVYEQYF
>.|TRBV28|TRBJ1-4|once
TGTGCCAGCAGTTTACATGTGACTAATGAAAAACTGTTTTTT
CASSLHVTNEKLFF
>.|TRBV9|TRBJ1-5|.
TGTGCCAGCAGCGTCCAAAGGGACCAGCCCCAGCATTTT
CASSVQRDQPQHF
>.|TRBV11-3|TRBJ2-2|.
TGTGCCAGCGAGAATCGGAGGGGGGACACCGGGGAGCTGTTTTTT
CASENRRGDTGELFF
>TRBD2|TRBV19|TRBJ2-7|.
TGTGCCAGTAGTACGACTAGCCGGAGAGACTACGAGCAGTACTTC
CASSTTSRRDYEQYF
>.|TRBV28|TRBJ2-1|.
TGTGCCAGCAGTCCCGGGGGCTTCTCTGGAAACAATGAGCAGTTCTTC
CASSPGGFSGNNEQFF
>.|TRBV28|TRBJ1-5|.
TGTGCCAGCAGTTTGAAACTTGAGGGCAATCAGCCCCAGCATTTT
CASSLKLEGNQPQHF
>.|TRBV4-2|TRBJ1-1|.
TGTGCCAGCAGGGGAACTGAAGCTTTCTTT
CASRGTEAFF
>.|TRBV6-6|TRBJ2-1|.
TGTGCCAGCAGTTACTCGAACGATGAGCAGTTCTTC
CASSYSNDEQFF
>.|TRBV7-9|TRBJ2-3|.
TGTGCCAGCAGCTTAGGAGGCACAGATACGCAGTATTTT
CASSLGGTDTQYF
>.|TRBV5-1|TRBJ2-3|.
TGCGCCAGCAGCTCGGCCCGGGACACCTCTCTAGATACGCAGTATTTT
CASSSARDTSLDTQYF
>TRBD1|TRBV10-1|TRBJ2-2|.
TGCGCCAGCAGCGTGGGACAGGGTTTCATCGGGGAGCTGTTTTTT
CASSVGQGFIGELFF
>TRBD2|TRBV10-3|TRBJ2-7|.
TGTGCCATCAGTGACGGTAGCGGGAGCTCCTACGAGCAGTACTTC
CAISDGSGSSYEQYF
>.|TRBV7-8|TRBJ1-2|.
TGTGCCAGCAGCTTAGGAGGGGTTTATGGCTACACCTTC
CASSLGGVYGYTF
>TRBD2|TRBV4-1|TRBJ2-1|.
TGCGCCAGCAGCCAGGGCTGGACTAGCGGGAGAGTTAATGAGCAGTTCTTC
CASSQGWTSGRVNEQFF
>TRBD2|TRBV5-1|TRBJ2-7|.
TGCGCCAGCAGCAGAGTTAGCGGGTACGACGAGCAGTACTTC
CASSRVSGYDEQYF
>.|TRBV30|TRBJ1-5|.
TGTGCCTGGAGTGACGGGTATCAGCCCCAGCATTTT
CAWSDGYQPQHF
>.|TRBV7-9|TRBJ1-2|.
TGTGCCAGCAGCTTGACGGAGAACTATGGCTACACCTTC
CASSLTENYGYTF
>.|TRBV7-3|TRBJ2-3|.
TGTGCCAGCAGCTTGGAGGGATCAGATACGCAGTATTTT
CASSLEGSDTQYF
>.|TRBV7-2|TRBJ2-7|.
TGTGCCAGCAGCCCCCCCCGTGGGCGTTTGAGGGGCGAGCAGTACTTC
CASSPPRGRLRGEQYF
>TRBD2|TRBV10-3|TRBJ2-7|.
TGTGCCATCAGTGACCGGACTAGCGGGGTATTTACCTACGAGCAGTACTTC
CAISDRTSGVFTYEQYF
>TRBD2|TRBV28|TRBJ2-7|.
TGTGCCAGCAGTTGGTTCATTGGGGGGGTATACGAGCAGTACTTC
CASSWFIGGVYEQYF
>.|TRBV11-2|TRBJ2-1|.
TGTGCCAGCAGCTTAGGGCTAACGCGATTGCACAATGAGCAGTTCTTC
CASSLGLTRLHNEQFF
>.|TRBV7-3|TRBJ2-7|.
TGTGCCAGCAGCTTAACGCCCCTCCAGGAGCAGTACTTC
CASSLTPLQEQYF
>TRBD1|TRBV11-2|TRBJ2-2|once
TGTGCCAGCAGCCTCACCGGGACAGGGGGCTCCGGGGAGCTGTTTTTT
CASSLTGTGGSGELFF
>TRBD2|TRBV6-5|TRBJ2-1|.
TGTGCCAGCAGACCGGGAGGAGGCTACAATGAGCAGTTCTTC
CASRPGGGYNEQFF
>.|TRBV28|TRBJ2-3|.
TGTGCCAGCGTCGGCGGAACCACAGATACGCAGTATTTT
CASVGGTTDTQYF
>TRBD2|TRBV7-8|TRBJ2-2|.
TGTGCCAGCAGCTTATGGGCTAGCGGGAGGTATGGGGAGCTGTTTTTT
CASSLWASGRYGELFF
>.|TRBV5-1|TRBJ1-2|.
TGCGCCAGCAGCTTGGAAGCAGGGAATTATGGCTACACCTTC
CASSLEAGNYGYTF
>.|TRBV28|TRBJ1-2|.
TGTGCCAGCAGCCAGGGATATGGCTACACCTTC
CASSQGYGYTF
>.|TRBV7-9|TRBJ2-5|.
TGTGCCAGCTCGCAGGGCGGCGAGACCCAGTACTTC
CASSQGGETQYF
>.|TRBV19|TRBJ1-2|.
TGTGCCAGTAGTATTCCGGGTTTCGGCTACACCTTC
CASSIPGFGYTF
>TRBD1|TRBV27|TRBJ2-7|.
TGTGCCAGCAGTGACAGGGGTTGGCCCTACGAGCAGTACTTC
CASSDRGWPYEQYF
>TRBD2|TRBV19|TRBJ2-6|.
TGTGCCAGTAGTATTGGGAGGGAAGCTGGGGCCAACGTCCTGACTTTC
CASSIGREAGANVLTF